The sequence of this TCR beta chain was determined in a study of T cells in Graves' hyperthyroidism and ophthalmopathy. Notes on the study in general: From stable hyperthyroidism, ophthalmopathy was separated by a 13 V-J model.

The CDR3 regions of TCR beta were amplified from RNA transcripts. RT-PCR in the first round (using the HTBI primer set) targeted the TCR CDR3. TCRdb recomputed calls from the multiplex PCR reads with MiXCR, one row per CDR3 protein. The sample contains 300,000 to 450,000 distinct CDR3 sequences, approximately 25% of which appear only once. Clinical symptoms, serum thyroxine and TRAb, thyroid ultrasound and orbital computed tomography were used for the diagnoses. This clonotype was observed at least ten times. Its antigen is not known. The CDR3 has 13 residues. Trimming cost V 6 bases and J 3 bases, with 10 bases left between them.

This sequence originates from a middle-aged man with Graves' hyperthyroidism. Sequencing used blood. This chain connects TRBV12-3 or TRBV12-4 to TRBJ2-3; the D is unclear. Here the CDR3 reads CASSLTGTDTQYF. The CDR3 nucleotides read TGTGCCAGCAGCTTGACCGGGACAGATACGCAGTATTTT.